What follows are 31 T cell receptor beta chains derived from one specimen sequenced in a study of T cell clones after liver transplantation. Some clones are missing from TCRdb's copy, which holds only in-frame ones; the method was immunoSEQ multiplex PCR. The sample holds roughly 65,000 clones; about 92% are singletons and the top ten take approximately 0.92%. The sequencing used CD4+ T cells from blood, collected roughly 25 months after liver transplant. Source of these receptors: a human patient who received a liver transplant. Some T cells could come from the graft donor.

V usage is TRBV7-3 and J usage is TRBJ2-5; the match to TRBD2 covers 7 bases. Germline CDR1 and CDR2: SGHTA and FQGTGA. V shed 2 bases and J 2 bases; nucleotides not matched to a gene: 2. This CDR3 region has 14 residues. The CDR3 region has the DNA TGTGCCAGCAGCTTATACGGGAGGCAAGAGACCCAGTACTTC. Translation gives CASSLYGRQETQYF.

This chain uses TRBV10-3 with TRBJ2-3; no clear D. The germline V and J ends were trimmed by 7 bases and 0 bases, with 8 bases remaining between them. The CDR3 extends over 13 amino acids. Looked up from germline, CDR1 is ENHRY and CDR2 is SYGVKD. Here the CDR3 DNA reads TGTGCCATCAAGGCGGACAGCACAGATACGCAGTATTTT. This translates into CAIKADSTDTQYF.

The gene calls are TRBV7-2 and TRBJ2-1; TRBD2 is a possible D gene (6 bases). V shed 3 bases and J shed 2 bases, with 11 bases lying between them. Germline V lookup: CDR1 SGHTA, CDR2 FQGNSA. The CDR3 contains 15 residues. Written as DNA, the CDR3 is TGTGCCAGCAGCTTGGGTGCGGGACCCTACAATGAGCAGTTCTTC. As protein: CASSLGAGPYNEQFF. Variable domain in full (rest from reference TRBV7-2 and TRBJ2-1): GAGVSQSPSNKVTEKGKDVELRCDPISGHTALYWYRQSLGQGLEFLIYFQGNSAPDKSGLPSDRFSAERTGGSVSTLTIQRTQQEDSAVYLCASSLGAGPYNEQFFGPGTRLTVL.

V and J are TRBV29-1 and TRBJ2-2, with 7 positions matching TRBD2. The CDR3 has 14 residues. The V gene end was trimmed by 5 bases and the J gene end by 2 bases; junction bases not matched to a gene: 5. Germline CDR1 and CDR2: SQVTM and ANQGSEA. CDR3 DNA: TGCAGCGTTTCGAGCGGGATTAACACCGGGGAGCTGTTTTTT. Protein sequence: CSVSSGINTGELFF.

The gene calls are TRBV9 and TRBJ2-3; weak D call: TRBD1 (6 bases). Germline CDR1 is SGDLS and CDR2 is YYNGEE. CDR3 length: 15 amino acids. The germline V and J ends were trimmed by 1 base and 1 base, with 10 bases remaining between them. CDR3 protein: CASSVRAGGTDTQYF. The CDR3 nucleotides are TGTGCCAGCAGCGTAAGGGCAGGGGGCACAGATACGCAGTATTTT. Supplemented by reference TRBV9 and TRBJ2-3, the full variable domain reads DSGVTQTPKHLITATGQRVTLRCSPRSGDLSVYWYQQSLDQGLQFLIQYYNGEERAKGNILERFSAQQFPDLHSELNLSSLELGDSALYFCASSVRAGGTDTQYFGPGTRLTVL.

The chain combines TRBV7-3 with TRBJ2-1; 7 bases fit TRBD2. Germline lookup yields CDR1 SGHTA and CDR2 FQGTGA. This CDR3 is built from 16 residues. Losses at the gene ends were 1 base for V and 4 bases for J; bases not matched to a gene: 7. This CDR3 reads CASSLRREPGYNEQFF. CDR3 coding DNA: TGTGCCAGCAGCTTAAGGCGGGAGCCCGGATACAATGAGCAGTTCTTC.

The V call is TRBV21-1, the J call TRBJ2-3. TRBV21-1 is labeled a pseudogene. The CDR3 has 17 amino acids. The CDR3 region has the DNA TGTGCCAGCACCTCGTCTCCGGTGACCAGCCGCACAGATACGCAGTATTTT. This encodes CASTSSPVTSRTDTQYF.

This clone turned up a few times. This sequence joins TRBV6-1 and TRBJ1-4; D not certain. The CDR3 totals 16 residues. V was shortened by 2 bases and J by 1 base, with 11 bases between the two germline ends. CDR1 MNHNS and CDR2 SASEGT come from the germline V gene. The CDR3 is CASSEFLKGTNEKLFF. The CDR3 DNA reads as TGTGCCAGCAGTGAATTCTTGAAGGGAACTAATGAAAAACTGTTTTTT.

The chain uses TRBV7-9 and TRBJ2-1, with D hard to call. Trimming stripped 3 bases from V and 0 bases from J, with 6 bases between. The V gene's germline CDR1 is SEHNR and CDR2 FQNEAQ (reference sequence). The CDR3 totals 14 residues. CDR3 loop: CASSFILSYNEQFF. The CDR3 DNA follows: TGTGCCAGCAGCTTTATTCTCTCCTACAATGAGCAGTTCTTC.

The V call is TRBV5-4, the J call TRBJ2-1; the D gene is possibly TRBD2 (6 bases). This CDR3 spans 12 amino acids. V lost 3 bases to trimming and J lost 10 bases, with 11 bases between them. Per the germline V gene, CDR1 is SGHNT and CDR2 is YYREEE (reference sequence). The CDR3 protein is CASSSREREQFF. The CDR3, as DNA: TGTGCCAGCAGCTCCCGGGAGCGGGAGCAGTTCTTC.

The table lists this clone with a count of one. V usage is TRBV7-2 and J usage is TRBJ1-5; 7 bases are shared with TRBD1. Trimming at V came to 5 bases and at J to 5 bases, leaving 6 bases not matched to a gene. Looked up from germline, CDR1 is SGHTA and CDR2 is FQGNSA. This CDR3 contains 14 residues. The CDR3 sequence is CASSLDTGDQPQHF. The CDR3 DNA reads as TGTGCCAGCAGCCTTGACACAGGGGATCAGCCCCAGCATTTT.

The rearrangement links TRBV12-5 to TRBJ1-5; TRBD1 might be the D (6 bases). This CDR3 spans 15 amino acids. The germline V gene encodes CDR1 LGHNT and CDR2 FRNRAP. V lost 2 bases and J 4 bases, leaving 12 bases between the germline ends. CDR3 sequence (DNA): TGTGCTAGTGGTTTGATTACAGGGACGAATCAGCCCCAGCATTTT. This sequence encodes CASGLITGTNQPQHF.

The J gene is TRBJ2-7, the V gene TRBV29-1; D possibly corresponds to TRBD1 (5 bases). Germline V gene lookup returns CDR1 SQVTM and CDR2 ANQGSEA. CDR3 length: 14 residues. Trimming removed 1 base from V and 7 bases from J, with 17 bases in between. CDR3 nucleotides: TGCAGCGTTGAAGTTCCAGGACACTTACTGGAGCAGTACTTC. Its translation: CSVEVPGHLLEQYF.

Only one count was recorded for this clone. The gene calls are TRBV9 and TRBJ2-1, with D possibly being TRBD2 (6 bases). CDR1 and CDR2 (germline): SGDLS, YYNGEE. Deletions cut 0 bases from V and 3 bases from J, with 13 bases between. The CDR3 extends over 16 amino acids. Here the CDR3 DNA reads TGTGCCAGCAGCGTAGGAGGACGGGGGTTCTACAATGAGCAGTTCTTC. It translates to CASSVGGRGFYNEQFF.

The rearrangement joins TRBV29-1 to TRBJ2-5; 13 bases map to TRBD2. This CDR3 is 13 amino acids long. V trimming: 7 bases; J trimming: 4 bases; junction bases outside the gene matches: 3. Germline CDR1 is SQVTM and CDR2 is ANQGSEA. CDR3 nucleotides: TGCAGCGGGACTAGCGGGAGATCAGAGACCCAGTACTTC. Translated, it gives CSGTSGRSETQYF.

The chain combines TRBV11-2 with TRBJ2-3; a weak D match, TRBD2 (5 bases). V lost 1 base, J lost 6 bases, and 11 bases lay in between. The CDR3 has 14 residues. Germline-derived CDR1 and CDR2 are SGHAT and FQNNGV. The CDR3 loop is CASSLGGVTDTQYF. The DNA of the CDR3 is TGTGCCAGCAGCTTAGGGGGAGTCACGGATACGCAGTATTTT.

This chain connects TRBV4-1 to TRBJ2-5; D not resolved. The length of the CDR3 is 15 residues. V was pared by 0 bases and J by 1 base, with 9 bases between. Germline CDR1 MGHRA, CDR2 YSYEKL. The CDR3 region has the DNA TGCGCCAGCAGCCAAGAAGGGAACGGCCAAGAGACCCAGTACTTC. It translates to CASSQEGNGQETQYF.

CDR3 amino acids: CASSTRDGDDEQFF. The CDR3 DNA reads as TGTGCCAGCAGTACGCGGGACGGGGACGATGAGCAGTTCTTC. The chain has TRBV6-1 and TRBJ2-1; weak D call: TRBD2 (6 bases). This CDR3 contains 14 residues. Germline assignment: CDR1 MNHNS and CDR2 SASEGT. Trimming left V 5 bases short and J 8 bases short, with 16 bases between.

The V call is TRBV5-1, the J call TRBJ2-1; tentative D call: TRBD1 (6 bases). CDR3 length: 15 residues. Germline V CDR1 and CDR2: SGHRS, YFSETQ. V was cut by 4 bases and J by 0 bases, with 11 bases left in between. The DNA for the CDR3 is TGCGCCAGCAGCACACAGGGAAGCTCCTACAATGAGCAGTTCTTC. Residues: CASSTQGSSYNEQFF.

V and J are TRBV6-1 and TRBJ2-1; D gene ambiguous. Trimming removed 7 bases from V and 8 bases from J, with 9 bases in between. CDR3 length: 11 residues. Germline lookup yields CDR1 MNHNS and CDR2 SASEGT. The CDR3 is CASTMIDEQFF. The CDR3, as DNA: TGTGCCAGCACGATGATCGATGAGCAGTTCTTC.

CDR3 amino acids: CASSSTGAGGEQYF. Written as DNA, the CDR3 is TGTGCCAGCAGCTCCACGGGGGCGGGTGGCGAGCAGTACTTC. The V gene is TRBV5-4, the J gene TRBJ2-7; the D gene could be TRBD1 or TRBD2 (6 bases each). The CDR3 is 14 amino acids. The V end was cut by 3 bases, the J end by 6 bases, with 16 bases between. Germline V lookup: CDR1 SGHNT, CDR2 YYREEE (reference sequence).

The chain couples TRBV27 to TRBJ2-3, with D maybe TRBD2 (6 bases). V lost 3 bases and J 8 bases, leaving 9 bases between the germline ends. CDR3 length equals 12 residues. Germline values: CDR1 MNHEY, CDR2 SMNVEV (reference sequence). For the CDR3, the DNA is TGTGCCAGCAGTTTGCCCGGGGGTACGCAGTATTTT. Translated: CASSLPGGTQYF.

The chain recombines TRBV7-8 with TRBJ2-1; unclear D gene. The CDR3 totals 18 residues. With 1 base removed from V and 0 bases from J, the gap between germline ends came to 16 bases. CDR1 and CDR2 from the germline V gene are SGHVS and FQNEAQ. CDR3 nucleotide sequence: TGTGCCAGCAGCTTAGGAGTTGACTTTTTGAGCTCCTACAATGAGCAGTTCTTC. This codes for CASSLGVDFLSSYNEQFF. The full variable domain, its missing parts supplied by reference TRBV7-8 and TRBJ2-1, is GAGVSQSPRYKVAKRGQDVALRCDPISGHVSLFWYQQALGQGPEFLTYFQNEAQLDKSGLPSDRFFAERPEGSVSTLKIQRTQQEDSAVYLCASSLGVDFLSSYNEQFFGPGTRLTVL.

This chain uses TRBV5-6 with TRBJ2-3, with TRBD2 matching 7 bases. The junction had 11 bases not matched to a gene; V was cut back by 6 bases and J by 4 bases. Per germline, CDR1 SGHDT and CDR2 YYEEEE. This CDR3 region has 15 residues. The CDR3, as DNA: TGTGCCAGCATCCCTAGCGGAATTGCATCAGATACGCAGTATTTT. Protein sequence: CASIPSGIASDTQYF.

The J gene is TRBJ1-1, the V gene TRBV7-9; tentative D call: TRBD1 (5 bases). The CDR3 totals 15 residues. CDR1 is SEHNR, CDR2 FQNEAQ, per germline (reference sequence). Trimming shortened V by 1 base and J by 5 bases, and 14 bases separated the two germline ends. The CDR3 nucleotides are TGTGCCAGCAGCTTAGGGGGCGGAATGGGAACTGAAGCTTTCTTT. Its protein is CASSLGGGMGTEAFF.

The chain uses TRBV28 and TRBJ2-1; D unclear. From germline, CDR1 is MDHEN and CDR2 SYDVKM. There are 12 residues in the CDR3. Trimming cost V 6 bases and J 8 bases, with 11 bases left between them. The CDR3 DNA reads TGTGCCAGCAGCCTGAGGCCCCATGAGCAGTTCTTC. The encoded protein is CASSLRPHEQFF.

The chain has TRBV28 and TRBJ1-4; D gene unclear. The CDR3 spans 16 residues. Between the trimmed V and J ends, which lost 3 bases and 0 bases, there was a span of 11 bases. The V gene's germline CDR1 is MDHEN and CDR2 SYDVKM. The CDR3 DNA follows: TGTGCCAGCAGTTTCGCCGGAGGTGCAACTAATGAAAAACTGTTTTTT. Amino acid sequence: CASSFAGGATNEKLFF.

The gene calls are TRBV5-6 and TRBJ2-1, with 8 bases aligning to TRBD2. J was trimmed by 5 bases and V by 4 bases; bases with no gene match: 11. The CDR3 contains 16 residues. CDR1 is SGHDT, CDR2 YYEEEE, per germline. DNA for the CDR3: TGTGCCAGCAGCATGGGCCCACTAGCGGCTGACAATGAGCAGTTCTTC. Its protein is CASSMGPLAADNEQFF. The full variable domain, its missing parts supplied by reference TRBV5-6 and TRBJ2-1, is DAGVTQSPTHLIKTRGQQVTLRCSPKSGHDTVSWYQQALGQGPQFIFQYYEEEERQRGNFPDRFSGHQFPNYSSELNVNALLLGDSALYLCASSMGPLAADNEQFFGPGTRLTVL.

V and J are TRBV5-6 and TRBJ2-7, with TRBD2 matching 13 bases. This CDR3 spans 17 amino acids. The germline V gene has CDR1 SGHDT and CDR2 YYEEEE. V was clipped by 4 bases and J by 1 base; unmatched bases: 8. In DNA form, the CDR3 reads TGTGCCAGCAGCCATTCCGGGACTAGCGGGACGTCCTACGAGCAGTACTTC. It is translated as CASSHSGTSGTSYEQYF. Drawing the rest from reference TRBV5-6 and TRBJ2-7, the complete variable domain is DAGVTQSPTHLIKTRGQQVTLRCSPKSGHDTVSWYQQALGQGPQFIFQYYEEEERQRGNFPDRFSGHQFPNYSSELNVNALLLGDSALYLCASSHSGTSGTSYEQYFGPGTRLTVT.

V gene TRBV5-6 combines with J gene TRBJ2-7, with TRBD1 identical over 8 bases. The CDR3 spans 16 residues. Germline assignment: CDR1 SGHDT and CDR2 YYEEEE. Unmatched junction bases numbered 15, after V lost 4 bases and J lost 6 bases. CDR3 DNA sequence: TGTGCCAGCAGCCCTCTCCCTGACAGGGGCGGGTCCGAGCAGTACTTC. It yields the protein CASSPLPDRGGSEQYF.

The J gene is TRBJ2-7, the V gene TRBV11-3; 7 bases are shared with TRBD1. The CDR3 sequence is 15 residues long. V lost 5 bases and J lost 0; bases outside the gene matches: 7. Germline-derived CDR1 and CDR2 are SGHNT and YENEEA. The CDR3 nucleotides read TGTGCCAGCAGCCGTTCCGGGACAGACTCCTACGAGCAGTACTTC. Protein: CASSRSGTDSYEQYF. Variable domain in full (rest from reference TRBV11-3 and TRBJ2-7): EAGVVQSPRYKIIEKKQPVAFWCNPISGHNTLYWYLQNLGQGPELLIRYENEEAVDDSQLPKDRFSAERLKGVDSTLKIQPAELGDSAVYLCASSRSGTDSYEQYFGPGTRLTVT.